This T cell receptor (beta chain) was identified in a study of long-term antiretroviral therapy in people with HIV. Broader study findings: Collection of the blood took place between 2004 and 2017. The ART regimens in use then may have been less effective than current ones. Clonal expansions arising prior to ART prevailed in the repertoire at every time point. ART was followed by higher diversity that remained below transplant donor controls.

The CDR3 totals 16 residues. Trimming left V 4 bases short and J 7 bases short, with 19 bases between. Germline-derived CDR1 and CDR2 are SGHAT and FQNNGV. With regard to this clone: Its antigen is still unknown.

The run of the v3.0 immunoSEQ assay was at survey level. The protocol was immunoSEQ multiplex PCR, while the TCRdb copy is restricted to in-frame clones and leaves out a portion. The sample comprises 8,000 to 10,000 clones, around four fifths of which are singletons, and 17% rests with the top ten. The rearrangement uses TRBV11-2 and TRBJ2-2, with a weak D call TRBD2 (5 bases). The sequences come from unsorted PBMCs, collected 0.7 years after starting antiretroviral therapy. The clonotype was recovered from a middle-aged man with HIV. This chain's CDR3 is CASSSRGAVDGGELFF. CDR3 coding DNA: TGTGCCAGCAGCTCCCGTGGAGCGGTGGACGGCGGGGAGCTGTTTTTT.